This T cell receptor beta chain was sequenced during a study of cytomegalovirus exposure and HLA in healthy donors. Primers for the PCR totalled 60 Vbeta and 13 Jbeta. Clones were read by immunoSEQ multiplex PCR, and TCRdb kept only the in-frame ones, dropping some. Among approximately 160,000 clones, less than 85% were seen once, and the ten largest hold roughly 1.5%. The source is a male donor in good health and CMV-seronegative. The sample comprised PBMCs.

The CDR3 is CARDRGRRGTDTQYF. For the CDR3, the DNA is TGTGCCAGGGACAGGGGGCGGAGAGGGACAGATACGCAGTATTTT. The chain is built from TRBV19 and TRBJ2-3, with 11 positions matching TRBD1. The CDR3 is 15 amino acids. Germline V gives CDR1 LNHDA, CDR2 SQIVND (reference sequence). V gave up 9 bases and J gave up 3 bases; unmatched junction bases: 8. The variable domain in full, with the rest retrieved from reference TRBV19 and TRBJ2-3, is DGGITQSPKYLFRKEGQNVTLSCEQNLNHDAMYWYRQDPGQGLRLIYYSQIVNDFQKGDIAEGYSVSREKKESFPLTVTSAQKNPTAFYLCARDRGRRGTDTQYFGPGTRLTVL.